This TCR beta chain was sequenced during a study of T cell responses to AZD1222 COVID-19 vaccine. In germline, CDR1 is SEHNR, CDR2 FQNEAQ (reference sequence). The CDR3 has 13 residues. With 4 bases removed from V and 10 bases from J, the gap between germline ends came to 14 bases. General study points: In the spike-specific TCR repertoire, nearly half reportedly target unmutated variant regions. AZD1222 recipients seropositive at baseline numbered only five to seven.

Method: immunoSEQ multiplex PCR; TCRdb's copy keeps in-frame clones and lacks some. Here the sample spans 95,000 to 110,000 clones, about 90% being singletons. A word on this clone: Its specificity is unknown.

The rearrangement joins TRBV7-9 to TRBJ2-1; D gene unclear. The specimen was peripheral blood, collected on day 0 of AZD1222 vaccination. The sequence was collected from an adult in good health. Written as DNA, the CDR3 is TGTGCCAGCAGCTCCCCGCTTTCCGGCGAGCAGTTCTTC. It specifies CASSSPLSGEQFF.